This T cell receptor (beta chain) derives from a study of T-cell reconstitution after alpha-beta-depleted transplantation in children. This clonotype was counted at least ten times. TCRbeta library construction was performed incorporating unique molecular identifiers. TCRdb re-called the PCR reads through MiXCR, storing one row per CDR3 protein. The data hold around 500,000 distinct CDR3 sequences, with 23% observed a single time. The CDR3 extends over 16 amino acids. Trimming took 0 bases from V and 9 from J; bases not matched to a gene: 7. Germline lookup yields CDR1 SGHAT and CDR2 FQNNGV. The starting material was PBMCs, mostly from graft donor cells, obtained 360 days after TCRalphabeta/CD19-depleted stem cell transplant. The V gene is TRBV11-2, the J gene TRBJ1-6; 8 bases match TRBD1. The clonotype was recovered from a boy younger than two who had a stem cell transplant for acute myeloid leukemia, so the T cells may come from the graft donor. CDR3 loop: CASSLETGALGSPLHF. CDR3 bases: TGTGCCAGCAGCTTAGAGACAGGGGCCTTAGGTTCACCCCTCCACTTT.